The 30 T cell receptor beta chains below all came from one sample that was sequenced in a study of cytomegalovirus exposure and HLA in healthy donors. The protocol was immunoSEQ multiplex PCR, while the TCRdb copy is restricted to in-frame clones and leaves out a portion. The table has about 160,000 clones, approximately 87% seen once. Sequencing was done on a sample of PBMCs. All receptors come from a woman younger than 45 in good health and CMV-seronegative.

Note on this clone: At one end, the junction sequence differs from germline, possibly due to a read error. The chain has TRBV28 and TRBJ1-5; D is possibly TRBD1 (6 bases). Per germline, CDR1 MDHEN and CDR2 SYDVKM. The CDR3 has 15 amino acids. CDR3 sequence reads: CASSIWQGRQLPQHF. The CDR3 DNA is TGTGCCAGCAGTATATGGCAGGGGAGGCAATTGCCCCAGCATTTT.

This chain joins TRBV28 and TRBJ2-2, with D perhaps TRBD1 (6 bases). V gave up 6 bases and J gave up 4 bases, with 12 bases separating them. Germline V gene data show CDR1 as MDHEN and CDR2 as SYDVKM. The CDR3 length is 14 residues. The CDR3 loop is CASRDSSVTGELFF. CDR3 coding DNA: TGTGCCAGCAGGGACAGCTCGGTCACCGGGGAGCTGTTTTTT. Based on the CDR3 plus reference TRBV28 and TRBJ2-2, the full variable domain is DVKVTQSSRYLVKRTGEKVFLECVQDMDHENMFWYRQDPGLGLRLIYFSYDVKMKEKGDIPEGYSVSREKKERFSLILESASTNQTSMYLCASRDSSVTGELFFGEGSRLTVL.

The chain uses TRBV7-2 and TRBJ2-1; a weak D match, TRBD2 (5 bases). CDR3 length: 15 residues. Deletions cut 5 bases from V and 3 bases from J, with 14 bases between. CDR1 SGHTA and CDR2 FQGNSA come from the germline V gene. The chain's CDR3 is CASSNARRVYNEQFF. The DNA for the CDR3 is TGTGCCAGCAGCAACGCTCGGCGGGTCTACAATGAGCAGTTCTTC. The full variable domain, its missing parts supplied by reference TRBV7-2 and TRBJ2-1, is GAGVSQSPSNKVTEKGKDVELRCDPISGHTALYWYRQSLGQGLEFLIYFQGNSAPDKSGLPSDRFSAERTGGSVSTLTIQRTQQEDSAVYLCASSNARRVYNEQFFGPGTRLTVL.

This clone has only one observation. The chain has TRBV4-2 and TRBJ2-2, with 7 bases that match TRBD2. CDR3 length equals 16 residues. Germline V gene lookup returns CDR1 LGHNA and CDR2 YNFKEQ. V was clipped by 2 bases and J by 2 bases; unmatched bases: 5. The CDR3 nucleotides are TGTGCCAGCAGCCAATCCAGCGGGGACAACACCGGGGAGCTGTTTTTT. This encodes CASSQSSGDNTGELFF.

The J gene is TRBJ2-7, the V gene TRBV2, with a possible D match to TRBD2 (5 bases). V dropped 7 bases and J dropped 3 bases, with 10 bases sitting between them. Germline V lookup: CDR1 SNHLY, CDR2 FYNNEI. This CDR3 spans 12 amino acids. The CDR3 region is CASKRDIYEQYF. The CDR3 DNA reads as TGTGCCAGCAAGAGGGATATCTACGAGCAGTACTTC.

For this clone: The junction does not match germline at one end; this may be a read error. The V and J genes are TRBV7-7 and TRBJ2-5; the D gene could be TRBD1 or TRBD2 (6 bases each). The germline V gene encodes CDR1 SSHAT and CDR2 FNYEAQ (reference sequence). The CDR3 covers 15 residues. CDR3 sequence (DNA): TGTGCTAGCAGCTTATCCGGGGGCGGGTATGAGACCCAGTACTTC. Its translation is CASSLSGGGYETQYF.

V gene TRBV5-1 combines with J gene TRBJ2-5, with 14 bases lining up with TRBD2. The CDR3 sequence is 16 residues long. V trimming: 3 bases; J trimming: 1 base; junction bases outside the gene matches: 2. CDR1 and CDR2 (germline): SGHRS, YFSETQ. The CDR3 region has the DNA TGCGCCAGCAGCTCGGGACTAGCGGGAGTCCAAGAGACCCAGTACTTC. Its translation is CASSSGLAGVQETQYF.

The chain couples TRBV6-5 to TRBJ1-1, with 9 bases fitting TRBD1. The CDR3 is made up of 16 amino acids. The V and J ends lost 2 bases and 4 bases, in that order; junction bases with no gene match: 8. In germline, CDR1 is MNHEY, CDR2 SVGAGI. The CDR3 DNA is TGTGCCAGCAGTTACGGCGGGACAGGGTTCGGCACTGAAGCTTTCTTT. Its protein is CASSYGGTGFGTEAFF.

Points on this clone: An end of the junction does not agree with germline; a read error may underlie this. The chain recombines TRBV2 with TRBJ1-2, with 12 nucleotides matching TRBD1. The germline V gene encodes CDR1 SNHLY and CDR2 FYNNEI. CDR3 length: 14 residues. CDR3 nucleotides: TGTGCCAGCAGGGAAGAGGGACAGGGGGCAGGCTACACCTTC. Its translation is CASREEGQGAGYTF.

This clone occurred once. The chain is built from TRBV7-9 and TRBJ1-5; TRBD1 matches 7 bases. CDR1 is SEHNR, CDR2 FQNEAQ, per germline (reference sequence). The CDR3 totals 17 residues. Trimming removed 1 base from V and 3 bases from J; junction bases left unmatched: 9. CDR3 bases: TGTGCCAGCAGCTTAGAGGGAAACAGGGGTTCCAATCAGCCCCAGCATTTT. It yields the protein CASSLEGNRGSNQPQHF.

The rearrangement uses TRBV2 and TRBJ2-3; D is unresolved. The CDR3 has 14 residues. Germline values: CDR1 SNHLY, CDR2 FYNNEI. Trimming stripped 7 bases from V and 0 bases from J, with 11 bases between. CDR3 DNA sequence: TGTGCCAGCAATGCAAATGGGAGCACAGATACGCAGTATTTT. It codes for CASNANGSTDTQYF.

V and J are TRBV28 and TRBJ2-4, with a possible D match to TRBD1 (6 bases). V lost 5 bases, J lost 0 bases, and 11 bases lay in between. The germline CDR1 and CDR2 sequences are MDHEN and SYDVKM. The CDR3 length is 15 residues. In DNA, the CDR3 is TGTGCCAGCAGTAGACAGGCACTAGCCAAAAACATTCAGTACTTC. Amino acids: CASSRQALAKNIQYF.

In DNA, the CDR3 is TGTGCCAGCAGCTTAGGTTGGAACAGGGTTCAAGAGACCCAGTACTTC. Protein product: CASSLGWNRVQETQYF. The rearrangement joins TRBV7-6 to TRBJ2-5; D possibly corresponds to TRBD1 (6 bases). The V gene lost 1 base and the J gene lost 2 bases, with 14 bases spanning the gap. This CDR3 has 16 amino acids. The V gene's germline CDR1 is SGHVS and CDR2 FNYEAQ.

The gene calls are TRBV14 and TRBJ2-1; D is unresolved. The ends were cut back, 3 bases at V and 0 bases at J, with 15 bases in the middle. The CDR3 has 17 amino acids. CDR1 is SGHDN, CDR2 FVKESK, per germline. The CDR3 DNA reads TGTGCCAGCAGCCATATTAGTGGAAAAAGCTCCTACAATGAGCAGTTCTTC. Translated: CASSHISGKSSYNEQFF.

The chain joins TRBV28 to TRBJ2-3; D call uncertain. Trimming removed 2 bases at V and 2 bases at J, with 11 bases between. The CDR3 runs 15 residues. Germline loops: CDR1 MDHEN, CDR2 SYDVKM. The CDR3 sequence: CASSLGGVNTDTQYF. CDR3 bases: TGTGCCAGCAGTTTAGGTGGGGTGAACACAGATACGCAGTATTTT.

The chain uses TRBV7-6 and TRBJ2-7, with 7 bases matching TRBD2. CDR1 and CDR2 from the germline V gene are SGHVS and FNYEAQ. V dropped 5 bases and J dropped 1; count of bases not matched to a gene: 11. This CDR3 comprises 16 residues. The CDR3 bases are TGTGCCAGCAGCGGCGTCGGGGGGTTTTCTTCCTACGAGCAGTACTTC. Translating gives CASSGVGGFSSYEQYF.

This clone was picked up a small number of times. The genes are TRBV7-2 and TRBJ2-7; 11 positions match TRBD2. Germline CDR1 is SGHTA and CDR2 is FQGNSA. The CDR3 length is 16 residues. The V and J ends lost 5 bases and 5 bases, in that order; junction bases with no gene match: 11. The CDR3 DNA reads TGTGCCAGCAGCAATAATTTAGCGGGAGGGCCTGACGAGCAGTACTTC. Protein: CASSNNLAGGPDEQYF.

CDR3 sequence reads: CASSAYKSSGANVLTF. For the CDR3, the DNA is TGTGCCAGCAGTGCGTACAAAAGCTCTGGGGCCAACGTCCTGACTTTC. The chain uses TRBV25-1 and TRBJ2-6; D call uncertain. Trimming left V 4 bases short and J 0 bases short, with 10 bases between. Germline CDR1 is MGHDK and CDR2 is SYGVNS. The CDR3 spans 16 residues.

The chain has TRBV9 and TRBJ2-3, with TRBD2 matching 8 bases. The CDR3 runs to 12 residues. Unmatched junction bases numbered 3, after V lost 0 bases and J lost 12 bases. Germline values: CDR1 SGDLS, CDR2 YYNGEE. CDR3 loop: CASSVGTSKQYF. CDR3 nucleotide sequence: TGTGCCAGCAGCGTAGGGACTAGCAAACAGTATTTT.

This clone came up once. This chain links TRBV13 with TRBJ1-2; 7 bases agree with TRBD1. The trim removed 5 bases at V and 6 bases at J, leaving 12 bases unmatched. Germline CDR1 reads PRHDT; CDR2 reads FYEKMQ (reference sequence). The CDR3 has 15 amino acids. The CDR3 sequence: CASSGDRDSKNGYTF. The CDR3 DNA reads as TGTGCCAGCAGCGGCGACCGGGACAGCAAGAATGGCTACACCTTC. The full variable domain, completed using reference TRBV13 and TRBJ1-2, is AAGVIQSPRHLIKEKRETATLKCYPIPRHDTVYWYQQGPGQDPQFLISFYEKMQSDKGSIPDRFSAQQFSDYHSELNMSSLELGDSALYFCASSGDRDSKNGYTFGSGTRLTVV.

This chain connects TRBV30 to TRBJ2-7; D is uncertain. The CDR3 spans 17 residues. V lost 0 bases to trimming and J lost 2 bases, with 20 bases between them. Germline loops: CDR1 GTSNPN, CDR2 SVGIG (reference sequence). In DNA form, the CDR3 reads TGTGCCTGGAGTGTACGGCTTGGTGGAGCCCAAACCTACGAGCAGTACTTC. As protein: CAWSVRLGGAQTYEQYF.

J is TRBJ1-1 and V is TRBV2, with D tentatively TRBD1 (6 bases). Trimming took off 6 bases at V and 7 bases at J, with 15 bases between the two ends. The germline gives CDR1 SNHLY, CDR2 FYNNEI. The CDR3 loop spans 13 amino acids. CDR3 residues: CASRKGRGNEAFF. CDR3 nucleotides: TGTGCCAGCAGAAAAGGCAGGGGCAATGAAGCTTTCTTT.

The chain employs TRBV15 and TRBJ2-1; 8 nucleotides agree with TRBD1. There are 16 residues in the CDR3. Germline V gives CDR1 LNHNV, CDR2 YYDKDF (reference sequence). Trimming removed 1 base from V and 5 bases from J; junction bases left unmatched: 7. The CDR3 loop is CATSRGQGRTNNEQFF. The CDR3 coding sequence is TGTGCCACCAGCAGAGGACAGGGGAGGACTAACAATGAGCAGTTCTTC.

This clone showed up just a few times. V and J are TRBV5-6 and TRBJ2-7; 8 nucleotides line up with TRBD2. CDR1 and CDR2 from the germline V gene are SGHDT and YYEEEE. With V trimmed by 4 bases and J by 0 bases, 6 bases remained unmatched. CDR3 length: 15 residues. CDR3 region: CASSPVSGNSYEQYF. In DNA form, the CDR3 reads TGTGCCAGCAGCCCCGTTAGCGGGAACTCCTACGAGCAGTACTTC.

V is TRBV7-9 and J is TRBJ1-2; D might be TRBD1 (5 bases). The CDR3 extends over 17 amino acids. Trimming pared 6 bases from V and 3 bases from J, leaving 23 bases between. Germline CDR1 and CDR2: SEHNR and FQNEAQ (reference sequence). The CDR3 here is CASSLIAKGLWDYGYTF. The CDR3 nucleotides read TGTGCCAGCAGTTTAATCGCAAAGGGACTCTGGGACTATGGCTACACCTTC.

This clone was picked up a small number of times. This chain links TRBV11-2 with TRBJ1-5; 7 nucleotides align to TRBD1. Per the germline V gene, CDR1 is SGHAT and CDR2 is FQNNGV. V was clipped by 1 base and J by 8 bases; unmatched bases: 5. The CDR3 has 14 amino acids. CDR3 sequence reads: CASSLGAGGEPQHF. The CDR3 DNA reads TGTGCCAGCAGCTTAGGGGCAGGGGGAGAGCCCCAGCATTTT.

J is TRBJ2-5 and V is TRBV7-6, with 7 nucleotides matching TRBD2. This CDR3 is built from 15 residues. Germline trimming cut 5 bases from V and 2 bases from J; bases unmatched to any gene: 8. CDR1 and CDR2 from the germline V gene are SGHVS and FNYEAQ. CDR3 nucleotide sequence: TGTGCCAGCAGCCCCACCGCGGGGGAACAAGAGACCCAGTACTTC. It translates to CASSPTAGEQETQYF.

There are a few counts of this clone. CDR3 residues: CASQTGTNTGELFF. For the CDR3, the DNA is TGTGCCAGCCAGACCGGGACAAACACCGGGGAGCTGTTTTTT. The V and J genes are TRBV6-4 and TRBJ2-2; D may be TRBD1 (6 bases). Trimming removed 8 bases from V and 2 bases from J, with 12 bases in between. The CDR3 contains 14 residues. CDR1 is MRHNA and CDR2 is SNTAGT in the germline V gene.

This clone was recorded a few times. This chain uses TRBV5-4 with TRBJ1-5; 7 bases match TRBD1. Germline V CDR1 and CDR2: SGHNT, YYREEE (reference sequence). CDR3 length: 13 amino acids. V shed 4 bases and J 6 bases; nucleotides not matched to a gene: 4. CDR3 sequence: CASSDGQVQPQHF. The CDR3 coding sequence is TGTGCCAGCAGCGATGGACAGGTTCAGCCCCAGCATTTT.

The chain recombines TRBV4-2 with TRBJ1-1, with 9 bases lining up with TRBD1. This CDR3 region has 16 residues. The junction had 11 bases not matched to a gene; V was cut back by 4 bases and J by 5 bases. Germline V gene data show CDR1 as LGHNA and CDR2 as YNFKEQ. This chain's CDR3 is CASSPWTGEMFTEAFF. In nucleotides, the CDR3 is TGTGCCAGCAGCCCTTGGACAGGGGAAATGTTTACTGAAGCTTTCTTT.